Reported below is one TCR beta chain. This specimen belongs to a study of T-cell reconstitution after alpha-beta-depleted transplantation in children. Trimming cost V 5 bases and J 5 bases; bases outside gene matches: 13. The CDR3 spans 18 residues. Looked up from germline, CDR1 is MNHEY and CDR2 is SMNVEV (reference sequence). Preparing the TCRbeta library involved the use of unique molecular identifiers. MiXCR, applied by TCRdb to the PCR reads, yields one record per CDR3 protein. This table has fewer than 700,000 distinct CDR3 sequences, 10% to 15% appearing once. This chain uses TRBV27 with TRBJ2-3, with 13 positions matching TRBD2. Source: PBMCs, mostly from graft donor cells, taken 360 days after TCRalphabeta/CD19-depleted stem cell transplant. The TCR comes from a male patient younger than 18 who had a stem cell transplant for acute myeloid leukemia, so the T cells may come from the graft donor. CDR3 coding DNA: TGTGCCAGCAGTCCACTCCCGAAACTAGCGGGAGGGGTAGATACGCAGTATTTT. Amino acid sequence: CASSPLPKLAGGVDTQYF.